This is a list of T cell receptor beta chains from one sample in a study of cytomegalovirus exposure and HLA in healthy donors. The protocol was immunoSEQ multiplex PCR, while the TCRdb copy is restricted to in-frame clones and leaves out a portion. Altogether about 70,000 clones are present, approximately 70% being singletons, with the ten largest covering about 17%. What was sequenced was PBMCs. Every receptor here comes from a middle-aged man in good health and CMV-seropositive. CDR3s include the opening cysteine and the closing phenylalanine or tryptophan. D genes are given only for firm matches. The listing skips clone size in some rows; elsewhere it reads once, few, many or a size class.

cdr3_aa: CASRRGPSSYEQYF
cdr3_length: 14
d_call: -
clone_size: -
v_call: TRBV11-2

cdr3_aa: CAWSLVNQDEQYF
cdr3_length: 13
d_call: -
clone_size: -
v_call: TRBV30

cdr3_aa: CASSYWDRGEMEAFF
cdr3_length: 15
d_call: TRBD1
clone_size: -
v_call: TRBV6-6

cdr3_aa: CASSLLAAGDNEQFF
cdr3_length: 15
d_call: TRBD2
clone_size: few
v_call: TRBV7-9

cdr3_aa: CATSGTGGNQPQHF
cdr3_length: 14
d_call: TRBD1
clone_size: few
v_call: TRBV6-1

cdr3_aa: CSVRQFEAFF
cdr3_length: 10
d_call: -
clone_size: -
v_call: TRBV29-1

cdr3_aa: CASSPPSTSGREQYF
cdr3_length: 15
d_call: TRBD2
clone_size: once
v_call: TRBV18

cdr3_aa: CASSLELEVTYEQYF
cdr3_length: 15
d_call: -
clone_size: -
v_call: TRBV6-1

cdr3_aa: CASREGDSEAFF
cdr3_length: 12
d_call: TRBD1
clone_size: -
v_call: TRBV6-5

cdr3_aa: CASSLGTFASYEQYF
cdr3_length: 15
d_call: -
clone_size: once
v_call: TRBV6-5

cdr3_aa: CSVVVGTGEGGYTF
cdr3_length: 14
d_call: TRBD1
clone_size: -
v_call: TRBV29-1

cdr3_aa: CASSFSRRSSYEQYF
cdr3_length: 15
d_call: -
clone_size: once
v_call: TRBV6-5

cdr3_aa: CAINRQGNYEQYF
cdr3_length: 13
d_call: TRBD1
clone_size: -
v_call: TRBV10-3

cdr3_aa: CASSVVSGSTDTQYF
cdr3_length: 15
d_call: TRBD2
clone_size: -
v_call: TRBV9

cdr3_aa: CASRPLGGNTEAFF
cdr3_length: 14
d_call: -
clone_size: -
v_call: TRBV19

cdr3_aa: CASSLYGYQETQYF
cdr3_length: 14
d_call: -
clone_size: few
v_call: TRBV5-1

cdr3_aa: CASFRGAPYNEQFF
cdr3_length: 14
d_call: -
clone_size: -
v_call: TRBV6-1

cdr3_aa: CAWSAGGDGYTF
cdr3_length: 12
d_call: -
clone_size: few
v_call: TRBV30

cdr3_aa: CASSLDEQDFYEQYF
cdr3_length: 15
d_call: -
clone_size: -
v_call: TRBV5-1

cdr3_aa: CASSIRQAGAGYGYTF
cdr3_length: 16
d_call: -
clone_size: few
v_call: TRBV7-8

cdr3_aa: CATSKWEVNEQFF
cdr3_length: 13
d_call: -
clone_size: -
v_call: TRBV15

cdr3_aa: CASSLTPGYPGELFF
cdr3_length: 15
d_call: -
clone_size: -
v_call: TRBV7-3

cdr3_aa: CASSPGQGRINGYTF
cdr3_length: 15
d_call: TRBD1
clone_size: few
v_call: TRBV4-1

cdr3_aa: CASSSGGSKNIQYF
cdr3_length: 14
d_call: TRBD2
clone_size: -
v_call: TRBV7-2

cdr3_aa: CASRSGYGYTF
cdr3_length: 11
d_call: -
clone_size: -
v_call: TRBV21-1

cdr3_aa: CAIRPPTGSTEAFF
cdr3_length: 14
d_call: TRBD1
clone_size: -
v_call: TRBV10-3

cdr3_aa: CASSPRGPEEAFF
cdr3_length: 13
d_call: -
clone_size: -
v_call: TRBV27

cdr3_aa: CASSPGQNYNEQFF
cdr3_length: 14
d_call: -
clone_size: -
v_call: TRBV11-1

cdr3_aa: CASSRDRGEPQHF
cdr3_length: 13
d_call: TRBD1
clone_size: -
v_call: TRBV5-1

cdr3_aa: CASSVEGQVNTEAFF
cdr3_length: 15
d_call: TRBD1
clone_size: few
v_call: TRBV9

cdr3_aa: CASGPQGASEKLFF
cdr3_length: 14
d_call: TRBD1
clone_size: -
v_call: TRBV19

cdr3_aa: CASSLRDRDVEQYF
cdr3_length: 14
d_call: TRBD1
clone_size: -
v_call: TRBV27

cdr3_aa: CASSLAGTEQDTQYF
cdr3_length: 15
d_call: -
clone_size: once
v_call: TRBV6-5

cdr3_aa: CASSPKWTVRYNEQFF
cdr3_length: 16
d_call: -
clone_size: -
v_call: TRBV27

cdr3_aa: CASNSGTDHSPLHF
cdr3_length: 14
d_call: TRBD1
clone_size: once
v_call: TRBV6-5

cdr3_aa: CASSAGTRNTGELFF
cdr3_length: 15
d_call: -
clone_size: -
v_call: TRBV28

cdr3_aa: CASSLLAGGPGDTQYF
cdr3_length: 16
d_call: TRBD2
clone_size: once
v_call: TRBV7-9

cdr3_aa: CASSLKRESKDEQYF
cdr3_length: 15
d_call: TRBD2
clone_size: -
v_call: TRBV7-2

cdr3_aa: CASSFSGRFYEQYF
cdr3_length: 14
d_call: TRBD2
clone_size: -
v_call: TRBV6-6

cdr3_aa: CASSLDSSYGYTF
cdr3_length: 13
d_call: -
clone_size: -
v_call: TRBV2

cdr3_aa: CASSSSTGTPYGYTF
cdr3_length: 15
d_call: -
clone_size: -
v_call: TRBV5-1

cdr3_aa: CASSFDRTNQPQHF
cdr3_length: 14
d_call: -
clone_size: -
v_call: TRBV2

cdr3_aa: CASSPQLDSAGELFF
cdr3_length: 15
d_call: -
clone_size: few
v_call: TRBV19